Sequencing of this T cell receptor (beta chain) was carried out in a study of shared clonotypes between healthy human individuals. Details on this clone: Different DNA sequences within this sample yield the same CDR3.

Terminally differentiated effector memory CD45RA+ cells were left out of the naive CD8 fraction, which was CD45RO-negative and positively selected for CCR7. The CDR3 runs 11 residues. Germline lookup yields CDR1 DFQATT and CDR2 SNEGSKA (reference sequence). V shed 5 bases and J shed 7 bases, with 12 bases lying between them. The repertoire was sequenced with immunoSEQ multiplex PCR; TCRdb's copy has only in-frame clones and lacks some. Among approximately 600,000 clones listed, 95% were seen once. The receptor was derived from a woman aged 25 to 39 in good health. Sequencing input: naive CD8+ T cells sorted from blood. The rearrangement links TRBV20-1 to TRBJ2-7, with a possible D match to TRBD2 (6 bases). The CDR3 protein is CSARLVSEQYF. In DNA, the CDR3 is TGCAGTGCTCGACTAGTATCTGAGCAGTACTTC.